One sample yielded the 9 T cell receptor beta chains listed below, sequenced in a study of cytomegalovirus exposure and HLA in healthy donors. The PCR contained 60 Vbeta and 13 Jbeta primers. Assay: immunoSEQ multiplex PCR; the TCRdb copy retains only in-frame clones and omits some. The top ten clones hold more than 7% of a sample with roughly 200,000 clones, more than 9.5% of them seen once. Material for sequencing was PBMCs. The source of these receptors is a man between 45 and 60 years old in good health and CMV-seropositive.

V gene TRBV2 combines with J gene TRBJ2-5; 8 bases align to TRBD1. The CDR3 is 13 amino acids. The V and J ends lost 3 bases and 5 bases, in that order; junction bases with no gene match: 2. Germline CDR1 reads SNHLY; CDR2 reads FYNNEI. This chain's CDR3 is CASSEDRVETQYF. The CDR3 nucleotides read TGTGCCAGCAGTGAGGACAGGGTCGAGACCCAGTACTTC.

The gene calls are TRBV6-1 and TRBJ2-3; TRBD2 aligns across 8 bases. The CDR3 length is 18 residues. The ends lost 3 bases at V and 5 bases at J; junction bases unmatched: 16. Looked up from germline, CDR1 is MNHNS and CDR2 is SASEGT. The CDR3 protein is CASSDRPSGGVGRDTQYF. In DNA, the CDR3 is TGTGCCAGCAGTGATCGCCCCAGCGGGGGCGTGGGGAGAGATACGCAGTATTTT.

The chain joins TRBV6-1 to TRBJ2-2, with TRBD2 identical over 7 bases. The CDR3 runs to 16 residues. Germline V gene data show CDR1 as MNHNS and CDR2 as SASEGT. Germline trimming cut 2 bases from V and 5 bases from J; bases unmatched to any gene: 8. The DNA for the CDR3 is TGTGCCAGCAGTGAAAGGACGTTGGGAGGGACCGGGGAGCTGTTTTTT. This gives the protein CASSERTLGGTGELFF.

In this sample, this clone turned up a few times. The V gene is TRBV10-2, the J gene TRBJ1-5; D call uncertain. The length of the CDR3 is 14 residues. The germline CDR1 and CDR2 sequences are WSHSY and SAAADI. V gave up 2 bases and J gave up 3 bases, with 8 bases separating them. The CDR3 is CASSENRYNQPQHF. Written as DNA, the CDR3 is TGCGCCAGCAGTGAGAACAGATACAATCAGCCCCAGCATTTT.

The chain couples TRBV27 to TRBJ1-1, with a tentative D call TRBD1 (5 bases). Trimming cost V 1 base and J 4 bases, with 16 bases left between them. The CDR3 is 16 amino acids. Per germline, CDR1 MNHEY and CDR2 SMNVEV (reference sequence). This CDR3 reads CASSLYDSLFRTEAFF. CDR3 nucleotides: TGTGCCAGCAGTTTATATGACAGTTTGTTCCGCACTGAAGCTTTCTTT.

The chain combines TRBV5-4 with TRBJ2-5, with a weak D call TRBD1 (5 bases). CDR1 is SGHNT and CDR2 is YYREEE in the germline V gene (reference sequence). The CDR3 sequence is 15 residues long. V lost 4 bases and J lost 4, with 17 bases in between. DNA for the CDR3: TGTGCCAGCAGCGTAGGGGAAGGGTGGGGAGAGACCCAGTACTTC. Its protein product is CASSVGEGWGETQYF.

The CDR3 here is CASSEWTGQNLYGYTF. CDR3 nucleotide sequence: TGTGCCAGTAGTGAATGGACAGGACAAAACCTCTATGGCTACACCTTC. This rearrangement joins TRBV19 to TRBJ1-2; TRBD1 aligns across 7 bases. Losses at the gene ends were 5 bases for V and 4 bases for J; bases not matched to a gene: 13. CDR1 is LNHDA, CDR2 SQIVND, per germline (reference sequence). This CDR3 contains 16 residues.

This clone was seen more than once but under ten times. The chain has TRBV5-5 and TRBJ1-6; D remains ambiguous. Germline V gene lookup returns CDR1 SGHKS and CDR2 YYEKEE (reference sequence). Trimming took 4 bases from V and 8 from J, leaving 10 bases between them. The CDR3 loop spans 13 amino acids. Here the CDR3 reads CASSVAPYSPLHF. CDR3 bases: TGTGCCAGCAGCGTTGCGCCGTATTCACCCCTCCACTTT.

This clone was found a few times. The CDR3 nucleotides read TGTGCCAGCAGCCCCGGGTGGATCACAGATACGCAGTATTTT. Translation: CASSPGWITDTQYF. This chain uses TRBV7-9 with TRBJ2-3; no clear D. This CDR3 spans 14 amino acids. V was clipped by 5 bases and J by 2 bases, with 11 bases between them. Germline CDR1 and CDR2: SEHNR and FQNEAQ (reference sequence).